The rows below give T cell receptor beta chains drawn from one sample of a study of blood T cell repertoires in COVID-19. Profiled with immunoSEQ multiplex PCR; TCRdb holds only in-frame clones, not every one. The sample includes 100,000 to 150,000 clones, around 83% of them seen just once. Sequencing input: peripheral blood. The receptors here all came from a woman aged 50 to 60 with acute or convalescent COVID-19. The conserved cysteine and the conserved F or W are not part of the CDR3 here. The order of the fields is V gene, clone size, D gene, J gene, CDR3 protein. A D gene is named only where the DNA matches it firmly. Clone size appears in some rows only: once, few, many, or a class for an expanded clone.

TRBV11-2	many	TRBD2	TRBJ2-7	ASSPRGRDGIYEQY
TRBV19	NA	NA	TRBJ1-3	ASSPRGGGSGNTIY
TRBV14	NA	TRBD1	TRBJ2-3	ASSQGGQGTDTQY
TRBV5-1	NA	TRBD1	TRBJ1-2	ASSLGQGAWGYT
TRBV2	NA	TRBD2	TRBJ2-1	ASREAGGFNEQF
TRBV11-2	NA	NA	TRBJ1-1	ASSISHGTTEAF
TRBV5-1	NA	NA	TRBJ1-1	ASSSQQANTEAF
TRBV5-1	NA	NA	TRBJ2-2	ASKLQVANTGELF
TRBV30	NA	TRBD1	TRBJ1-1	AWSGGYSGQGASLDTEAF
TRBV4-1	NA	NA	TRBJ2-7	ASSQSLGTYEQY
TRBV6-5	NA	TRBD1	TRBJ2-2	ASSFYRDRVAGELF
TRBV15	NA	NA	TRBJ2-1	ATSREVAGPYNEQF
TRBV11-2	NA	NA	TRBJ1-1	ASSLWGTDTEAF